A single sample gave rise to the 25 T cell receptor beta chains below, sequenced in a study of shared clonotypes between healthy human individuals (dated by TCRdb to the early 2020s). CD8 naive samples consisted of CD45RO-negative cells that were positively selected for CCR7, yielding a CD45RA+CCR7+ population without TemRA cells. Receptor libraries were prepared by the immunoSEQ multiplex PCR assay. This is the immuneACCESS table as TCRdb keeps it, with only in-frame sequences that have V and J called. A part of the clones is gone; compared with another copy, unresolved V genes explain less than half, and the rest is unexplained. For this sample the table gives 2 million or so clones, of which about 95% were detected only once. Of the sample, 1.1% is held by the ten largest clones. The source material was naive CD8+ T cells sorted from blood. This specimen's cell subset or site label, interpreted: CD45RA+CCR7+. These receptor sequences come from a man younger than 35 in good health.

This clone was seen more than once but under ten times. This chain joins TRBV7-9 and TRBJ1-2; D not certain. CDR3 length: 14 amino acids. CDR1 and CDR2 from the germline V gene are SEHNR and FQNEAQ (reference sequence). Trimming shortened V by 3 bases and J by 4 bases, and 12 bases separated the two germline ends. The CDR3: CASSFGPSGYGYTF. The CDR3 DNA reads TGTGCCAGCAGCTTCGGACCCTCAGGCTATGGCTACACCTTC. The entire variable domain, with the rest obtained from reference TRBV7-9 and TRBJ1-2, is as follows: DTGVSQNPRHKITKRGQNVTFRCDPISEHNRLYWYRQTLGQGPEFLTYFQNEAQLEKSRLLSDRFSAERPKGSFSTLEIQRTEQGDSAMYLCASSFGPSGYGYTFGSGTRLTVV.

The chain recombines TRBV7-9 with TRBJ2-5; D not certain. CDR1 and CDR2 (germline): SEHNR, FQNEAQ (reference sequence). The CDR3 spans 16 residues. Between the trimmed V and J ends, which lost 4 bases and 1 base, there was a span of 16 bases. This chain's CDR3 is CASSSTTLLPQETQYF. The CDR3 nucleotides read TGTGCCAGCAGCTCAACTACCTTACTACCCCAAGAGACCCAGTACTTC.

This chain uses TRBV12-5 with TRBJ1-2, with D possibly TRBD1 on 5 matching bases. The CDR3 consists of 16 residues. V lost 4 bases and J lost 1, with 16 bases in between. Germline CDR1 and CDR2: LGHNT and FRNRAP. CDR3 loop: CASGSLSGGVNYGYTF. The CDR3 region has the DNA TGTGCTAGTGGTTCCCTAAGTGGGGGTGTTAACTATGGCTACACCTTC.

V usage is TRBV11-2 and J usage is TRBJ2-7; D is possibly TRBD1 or TRBD2 (5 bases each). The V end was cut by 3 bases, the J end by 1 base, with 13 bases between. Germline V gene lookup returns CDR1 SGHAT and CDR2 FQNNGV. CDR3 length equals 15 residues. The CDR3 loop reads CASSFEGLGSYEQYF. DNA of the CDR3: TGTGCCAGCAGCTTCGAGGGGCTAGGTTCCTACGAGCAGTACTTC.

For the CDR3, the DNA is TGTGCCAGCAGCTTGCGGACAGATATAAACAATGAGCAGTTCTTC. This sequence encodes CASSLRTDINNEQFF. The chain has TRBV5-6 and TRBJ2-1; D is perhaps TRBD1 (6 bases). Germline-derived CDR1 and CDR2 are SGHDT and YYEEEE. Trimming cost V 1 base and J 5 bases, with 13 bases left between them. The CDR3 covers 15 residues.

This rearrangement joins TRBV6-5 to TRBJ1-6, with D possibly being TRBD1 (5 bases). CDR1 and CDR2 (germline): MNHEY, SVGAGI. The CDR3 spans 15 residues. V was shortened by 2 bases and J by 6 bases, with 11 bases between the two germline ends. The CDR3 spells CASSYGQGVNSPLHF. CDR3 in DNA: TGTGCCAGCAGTTACGGGCAGGGTGTTAATTCACCCCTCCACTTT.

The gene calls are TRBV2 and TRBJ2-1; 14 bases align to TRBD2. The germline gives CDR1 SNHLY, CDR2 FYNNEI. J lost 5 bases, V lost 7 bases, and 13 bases had no gene match. The CDR3 totals 18 residues. This CDR3 reads CASTRTSGRPDPNNEQFF. CDR3 DNA sequence: TGTGCCAGCACTCGGACTAGCGGGAGGCCCGACCCCAACAATGAGCAGTTCTTC.

This clone was seen just once. The chain recombines TRBV4-1 with TRBJ1-4, with 9 nucleotides matching TRBD1. Trimming cost V 1 base and J 6 bases; bases outside gene matches: 6. Germline V gene lookup returns CDR1 MGHRA and CDR2 YSYEKL. This CDR3 comprises 16 residues. The CDR3 DNA reads TGCGCCAGCAGCCAAGGCCCCGGACAGGGGCATGAAAAACTGTTTTTT. As protein: CASSQGPGQGHEKLFF.

On this clone: The same CDR3 is also encoded by other DNA sequences in this sample. V usage is TRBV28 and J usage is TRBJ2-5; 10 nucleotides line up with TRBD2. The CDR3 is 16 amino acids. The germline V gene encodes CDR1 MDHEN and CDR2 SYDVKM. Trimming took 1 base from V and 2 from J; bases not matched to a gene: 4. The CDR3 DNA reads TGTGCCAGCAGTTTATTCCCAGCGGGGGGGCAAGAGACCCAGTACTTC. Translating gives CASSLFPAGGQETQYF.

V is TRBV30 and J is TRBJ2-7, with TRBD2 identical over 7 bases. The length of the CDR3 is 14 residues. CDR1 is GTSNPN, CDR2 SVGIG, per germline (reference sequence). The ends lost 7 bases at V and 2 bases at J; junction bases unmatched: 11. The CDR3 loop is CASLAGERPYEQYF. In DNA, the CDR3 is TGTGCCTCGCTGGCGGGGGAACGCCCCTACGAGCAGTACTTC.

The chain recombines TRBV2 with TRBJ1-2, with D unresolved. The V gene lost 5 bases and the J gene lost 8 bases, with 18 bases spanning the gap. Germline V gene lookup returns CDR1 SNHLY and CDR2 FYNNEI. The CDR3 covers 14 residues. The chain's CDR3 is CASSLYELDLGYTF. The CDR3 DNA sequence: TGTGCCAGCAGTTTGTACGAACTAGACCTCGGCTACACCTTC. Drawing the rest from reference TRBV2 and TRBJ1-2, the complete variable domain is EPEVTQTPSHQVTQMGQEVILRCVPISNHLYFYWYRQILGQKVEFLVSFYNNEISEKSEIFDDQFSVERPDGSNFTLKIRSTKLEDSAMYFCASSLYELDLGYTFGSGTRLTVV.

Worth noting for this clone: An end of the junction does not agree with germline; a read error may underlie this. The J gene is TRBJ2-3, the V gene TRBV7-3; 7 bases are a match to TRBD2. This CDR3 is 14 amino acids long. Germline values: CDR1 SGHTA, CDR2 FQGTGA. The CDR3 region is CATSPGGGLDTQYF. The CDR3 nucleotides read TGTGCCACCAGCCCGGGGGGAGGGCTAGATACGCAGTATTTT.

The chain links TRBV27 to TRBJ1-1; D is undetermined. Germline assignment: CDR1 MNHEY and CDR2 SMNVEV (reference sequence). Trimming cost V 3 bases and J 0 bases, with 11 bases left between them. The CDR3 consists of 15 residues. CDR3 nucleotide sequence: TGTGCCAGCAGTTTGACTGACTCAATGAACACTGAAGCTTTCTTT. It encodes CASSLTDSMNTEAFF.

The rearrangement joins TRBV5-1 to TRBJ2-7; 7 bases are shared with TRBD2. The CDR3 runs to 15 residues. The V segment lost 0 bases and the J segment 2 bases; nucleotides outside the gene matches: 5. Germline-derived CDR1 and CDR2 are SGHRS and YFSETQ. The CDR3 spells CASSLEVSGTYEQYF. The CDR3 nucleotides are TGCGCCAGCAGCTTGGAAGTGAGCGGGACCTACGAGCAGTACTTC.

With regard to this clone: This sample also contains other DNA sequences that code for the same CDR3. The rearrangement uses TRBV9 and TRBJ1-1, with unresolved D. CDR3 length: 13 residues. The germline CDR1 and CDR2 sequences are SGDLS and YYNGEE. V gave up 0 bases and J gave up 4 bases, with 7 bases separating them. CDR3 in amino acids: CASSVAGSTEAFF. Written as DNA, the CDR3 is TGTGCCAGCAGCGTAGCTGGTAGCACTGAAGCTTTCTTT.

This clone has just one count. V and J are TRBV11-2 and TRBJ2-5; 7 bases are a match to TRBD1. The CDR3 is 15 residues long. The V and J ends lost 5 bases and 0 bases, in that order; junction bases with no gene match: 6. The germline V gene has CDR1 SGHAT and CDR2 FQNNGV. CDR3 sequence reads: CASSPIDRDQETQYF. CDR3 sequence (DNA): TGTGCCAGCAGCCCTATCGACAGGGACCAAGAGACCCAGTACTTC.

This clone showed up just once. The same CDR3 can be traced to other DNA sequences in this sample. V is TRBV7-9 and J is TRBJ2-7; TRBD1 matches at 12 bases. Trimming cost V 9 bases and J 4 bases; bases outside gene matches: 4. Germline values: CDR1 SEHNR, CDR2 FQNEAQ (reference sequence). The CDR3 runs to 13 residues. The CDR3 is CASSGQGAYEQYF. CDR3 nucleotides: TGTGCCAGTTCGGGACAGGGGGCATACGAGCAGTACTTC.

The chain is built from TRBV9 and TRBJ2-1, with a possible D match to TRBD1 (5 bases). The germline V gene has CDR1 SGDLS and CDR2 YYNGEE. This CDR3 comprises 14 residues. Deletions cut 5 bases from V and 4 bases from J, with 13 bases between. The CDR3 here is CASSAGDRYNEQFF. The CDR3 nucleotides read TGTGCCAGCAGTGCTGGCGACAGATACAATGAGCAGTTCTTC.

The rearrangement links TRBV29-1 to TRBJ1-1; no reliable D call. Trimming shortened V by 8 bases and J by 1 base, and 8 bases separated the two germline ends. Germline loops: CDR1 SQVTM, CDR2 ANQGSEA. The CDR3 is 11 amino acids. As DNA, the CDR3 is TGCAGCATGACTGAGAACACTGAAGCTTTCTTT. It encodes CSMTENTEAFF.

The chain employs TRBV29-1 and TRBJ2-5, with D unclear. The J call may not be correct, given that the DNA end is closer to TRBJ2-7. This CDR3 comprises 12 residues. The V gene's germline CDR1 is SQVTM and CDR2 ANQGSEA. The CDR3 coding sequence is TGCAGCGTTGGGAGAGGCGTCTACGAGCAGTACTTC. Translating gives CSVGRGVYEQYF.

In the case of this clone: Other DNA sequences of this sample code for an identical CDR3. The chain is built from TRBV4-1 and TRBJ2-7; D is unresolved. V shed 2 bases and J shed 0 bases, with 8 bases lying between them. This CDR3 has 14 amino acids. Germline V gene lookup returns CDR1 MGHRA and CDR2 YSYEKL. The DNA of the CDR3 is TGCGCCAGCAGCCAAAAAGATAGCTCCTACGAGCAGTACTTC. Translating gives CASSQKDSSYEQYF.

This clone was recorded a few times. The V gene is TRBV19, the J gene TRBJ1-4; the D is unclear. V was trimmed by 6 bases and J by 7 bases, leaving 15 bases between them. Germline V gene lookup returns CDR1 LNHDA and CDR2 SQIVND (reference sequence). The length of the CDR3 is 14 residues. The chain's CDR3 is CASSEFLDSEKLFF. The DNA for the CDR3 is TGTGCCAGTAGCGAGTTTCTGGATAGTGAAAAACTGTTTTTT.

This rearrangement joins TRBV30 to TRBJ2-5; 10 nucleotides align to TRBD1. This CDR3 is 15 amino acids long. The V and J ends lost 5 bases and 5 bases, in that order; junction bases with no gene match: 11. CDR1 GTSNPN and CDR2 SVGIG come from the germline V gene (reference sequence). The CDR3: CAWDGPTGGGETQYF. The CDR3 DNA reads TGTGCCTGGGACGGACCGACAGGGGGCGGCGAGACCCAGTACTTC.

As to this clone: Within the sample, other DNA sequences also encode this same CDR3. CDR3 sequence (DNA): TGTGCCAGCAGCGGGGGACTAGCGGGAGTCTACGAGCAGTACTTC. It codes for CASSGGLAGVYEQYF. The chain joins TRBV5-4 to TRBJ2-7, with 14 bases fitting TRBD2. CDR3 length: 15 amino acids. CDR1 is SGHNT and CDR2 is YYREEE in the germline V gene (reference sequence). Trimming took 4 bases from V and 3 from J; bases not matched to a gene: 3.

J is TRBJ2-5 and V is TRBV27, with 10 bases identical to TRBD1. This CDR3 has 16 amino acids. J lost 1 base, V lost 5 bases, and 7 bases had no gene match. Looked up from germline, CDR1 is MNHEY and CDR2 is SMNVEV (reference sequence). CDR3 loop: CASSVGTGAAQETQYF. As DNA, the CDR3 is TGTGCCAGCAGTGTCGGGACAGGGGCCGCCCAAGAGACCCAGTACTTC.